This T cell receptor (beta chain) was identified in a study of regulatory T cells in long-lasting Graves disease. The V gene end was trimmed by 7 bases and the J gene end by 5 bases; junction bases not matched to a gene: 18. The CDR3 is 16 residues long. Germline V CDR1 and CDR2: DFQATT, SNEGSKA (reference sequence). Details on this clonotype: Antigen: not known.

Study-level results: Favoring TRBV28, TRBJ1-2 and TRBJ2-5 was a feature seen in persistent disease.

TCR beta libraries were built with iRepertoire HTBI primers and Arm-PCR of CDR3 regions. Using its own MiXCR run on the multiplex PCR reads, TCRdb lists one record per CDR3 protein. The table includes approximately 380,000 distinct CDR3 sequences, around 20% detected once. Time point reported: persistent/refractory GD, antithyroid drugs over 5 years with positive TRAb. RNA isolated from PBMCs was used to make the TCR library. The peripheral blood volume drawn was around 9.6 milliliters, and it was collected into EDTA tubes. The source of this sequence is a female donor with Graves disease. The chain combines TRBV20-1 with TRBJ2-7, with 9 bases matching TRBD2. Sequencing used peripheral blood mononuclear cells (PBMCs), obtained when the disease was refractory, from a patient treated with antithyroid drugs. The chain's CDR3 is CSVLGGRVDSWHEQYF. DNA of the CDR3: TGCAGTGTCCTGGGCGGGAGGGTCGATTCGTGGCACGAGCAGTACTTC.